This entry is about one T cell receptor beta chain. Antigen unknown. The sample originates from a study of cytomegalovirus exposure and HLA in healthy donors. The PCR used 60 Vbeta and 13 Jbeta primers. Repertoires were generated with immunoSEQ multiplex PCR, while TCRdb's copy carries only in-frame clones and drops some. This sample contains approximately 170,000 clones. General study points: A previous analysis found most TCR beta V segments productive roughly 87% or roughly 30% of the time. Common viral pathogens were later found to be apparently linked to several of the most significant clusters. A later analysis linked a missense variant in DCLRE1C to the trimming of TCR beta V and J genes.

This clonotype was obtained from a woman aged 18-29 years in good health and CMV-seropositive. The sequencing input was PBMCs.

DNA for the CDR3: TGTGCCATTTACCAACAGGGGAACACTGAAGCTTTCTTT. It specifies CAIYQQGNTEAFF. The V call is TRBV19, the J call TRBJ1-1; a weak D match, TRBD1 (6 bases). The CDR3 spans 13 residues. Germline-derived CDR1 and CDR2 are LNHDA and SQIVND (reference sequence). V was trimmed by 10 bases and J by 1 base, leaving 13 bases between them.